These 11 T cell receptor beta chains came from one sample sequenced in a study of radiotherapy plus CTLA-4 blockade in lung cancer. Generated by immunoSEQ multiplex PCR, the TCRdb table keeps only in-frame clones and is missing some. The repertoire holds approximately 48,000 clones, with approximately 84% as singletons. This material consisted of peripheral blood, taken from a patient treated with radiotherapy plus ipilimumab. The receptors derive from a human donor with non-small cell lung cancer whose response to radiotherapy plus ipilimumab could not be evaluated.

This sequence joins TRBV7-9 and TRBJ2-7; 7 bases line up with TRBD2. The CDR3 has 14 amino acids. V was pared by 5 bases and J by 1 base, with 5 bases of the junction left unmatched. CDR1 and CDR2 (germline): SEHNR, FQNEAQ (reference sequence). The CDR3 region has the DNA TGTGCCAGCAGCAACCGGGACTATTCCTACGAGCAGTACTTC. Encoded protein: CASSNRDYSYEQYF.

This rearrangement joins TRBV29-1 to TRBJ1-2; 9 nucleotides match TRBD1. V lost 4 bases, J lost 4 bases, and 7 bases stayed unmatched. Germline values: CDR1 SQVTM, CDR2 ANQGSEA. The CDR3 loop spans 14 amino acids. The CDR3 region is CSVAPKTGGYGYTF. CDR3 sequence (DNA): TGCAGCGTTGCCCCCAAGACAGGGGGCTATGGCTACACCTTC. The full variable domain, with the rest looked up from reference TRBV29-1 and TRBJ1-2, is SAVISQKPSRDICQRGTSLTIQCQVDSQVTMMFWYRQQPGQSLTLIATANQGSEATYESGFVIDKFPISRPNLTFSTLTVSNMSPEDSSIYLCSVAPKTGGYGYTFGSGTRLTVV.

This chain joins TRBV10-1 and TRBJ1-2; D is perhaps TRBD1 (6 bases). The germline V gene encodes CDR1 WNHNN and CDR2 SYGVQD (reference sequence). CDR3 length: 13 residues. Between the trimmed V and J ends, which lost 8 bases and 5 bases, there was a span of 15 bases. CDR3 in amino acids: CASPRGASYGYTF. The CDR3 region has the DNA TGCGCCAGCCCGCGGGGGGCTAGTTATGGCTACACCTTC.

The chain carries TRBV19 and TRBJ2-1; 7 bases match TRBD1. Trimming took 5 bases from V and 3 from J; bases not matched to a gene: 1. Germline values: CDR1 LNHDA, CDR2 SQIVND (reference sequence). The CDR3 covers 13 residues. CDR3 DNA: TGTGCCAGTAGTGACAGGGTCTACAATGAGCAGTTCTTC. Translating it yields CASSDRVYNEQFF.

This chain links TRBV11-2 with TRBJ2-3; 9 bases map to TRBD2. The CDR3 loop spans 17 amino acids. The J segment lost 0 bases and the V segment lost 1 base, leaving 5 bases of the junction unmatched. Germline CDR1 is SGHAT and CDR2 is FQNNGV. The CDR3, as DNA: TGTGCCAGCAGCTTAGTGGCTAGCGGGGCTAGCACAGATACGCAGTATTTT. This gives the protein CASSLVASGASTDTQYF. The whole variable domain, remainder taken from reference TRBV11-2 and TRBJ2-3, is EAGVAQSPRYKIIEKRQSVAFWCNPISGHATLYWYQQILGQGPKLLIQFQNNGVVDDSQLPKDRFSAERLKGVDSTLKIQPAKLEDSAVYLCASSLVASGASTDTQYFGPGTRLTVL.

Written as DNA, the CDR3 is TGTGCCAGCTCACCGTCCGCTAGCGGCAACAGGGGGGAGCTGTTTTTT. Translated: CASSPSASGNRGELFF. This chain links TRBV18 with TRBJ2-2; 7 bases align to TRBD2. The CDR3 consists of 16 residues. From germline, CDR1 is KGHSH and CDR2 LQKENI. The V segment lost 3 bases and the J segment 8 bases; nucleotides outside the gene matches: 12. Drawing the rest from reference TRBV18 and TRBJ2-2, the complete variable domain is NAGVMQNPRHLVRRRGQEARLRCSPMKGHSHVYWYRQLPEEGLKFMVYLQKENIIDESGMPKERFSAEFPKEGPSILRIQQVVRGDSAAYFCASSPSASGNRGELFFGEGSRLTVL.

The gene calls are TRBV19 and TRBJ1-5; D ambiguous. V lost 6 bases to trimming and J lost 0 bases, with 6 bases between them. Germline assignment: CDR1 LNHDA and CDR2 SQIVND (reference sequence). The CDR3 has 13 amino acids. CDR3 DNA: TGTGCCAGTAGACGGTATAGCAATCAGCCCCAGCATTTT. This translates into CASRRYSNQPQHF.

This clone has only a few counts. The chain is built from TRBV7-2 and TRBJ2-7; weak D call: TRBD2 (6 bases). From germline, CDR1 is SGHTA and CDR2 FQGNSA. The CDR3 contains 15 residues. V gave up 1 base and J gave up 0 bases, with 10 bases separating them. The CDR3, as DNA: TGTGCCAGCAGCTTAGACGGAGGGATCTCCTACGAGCAGTACTTC. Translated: CASSLDGGISYEQYF.

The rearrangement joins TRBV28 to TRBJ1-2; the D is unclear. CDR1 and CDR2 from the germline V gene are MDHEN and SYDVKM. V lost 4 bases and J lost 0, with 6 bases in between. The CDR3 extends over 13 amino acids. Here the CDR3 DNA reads TGTGCCAGCAGTTCCCTCTCTAACTATGGCTACACCTTC. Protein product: CASSSLSNYGYTF.

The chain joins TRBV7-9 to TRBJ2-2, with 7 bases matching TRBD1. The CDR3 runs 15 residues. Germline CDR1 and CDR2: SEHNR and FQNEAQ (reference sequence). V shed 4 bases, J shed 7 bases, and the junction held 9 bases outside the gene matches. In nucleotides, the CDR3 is TGTGCCAGCAGCTCTCCGACAGGGTTGTTCGGGGAGCTGTTTTTT. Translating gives CASSSPTGLFGELFF.

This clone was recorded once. This CDR3 reads CASSPGQGMWDTEAFF. DNA of the CDR3: TGTGCCAGCAGCCCGGGACAGGGGATGTGGGACACTGAAGCTTTCTTT. The J gene is TRBJ1-1, the V gene TRBV4-2; 10 bases map to TRBD1. V was clipped by 4 bases and J by 3 bases; unmatched bases: 8. The CDR3 length is 16 residues. The germline gives CDR1 LGHNA, CDR2 YNFKEQ.